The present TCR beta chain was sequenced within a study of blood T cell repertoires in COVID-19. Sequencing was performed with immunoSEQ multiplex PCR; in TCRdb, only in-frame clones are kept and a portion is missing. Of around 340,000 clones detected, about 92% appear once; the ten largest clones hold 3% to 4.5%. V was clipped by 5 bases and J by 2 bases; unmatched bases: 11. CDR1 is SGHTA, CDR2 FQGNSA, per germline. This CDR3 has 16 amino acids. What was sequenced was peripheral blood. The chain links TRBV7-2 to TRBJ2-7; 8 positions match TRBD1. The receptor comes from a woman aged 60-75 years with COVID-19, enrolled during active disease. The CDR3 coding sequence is TGTGCCAGCAGCCCGCGTTCGGGACAGGACGCCTACGAGCAGTACTTC. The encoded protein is CASSPRSGQDAYEQYF.